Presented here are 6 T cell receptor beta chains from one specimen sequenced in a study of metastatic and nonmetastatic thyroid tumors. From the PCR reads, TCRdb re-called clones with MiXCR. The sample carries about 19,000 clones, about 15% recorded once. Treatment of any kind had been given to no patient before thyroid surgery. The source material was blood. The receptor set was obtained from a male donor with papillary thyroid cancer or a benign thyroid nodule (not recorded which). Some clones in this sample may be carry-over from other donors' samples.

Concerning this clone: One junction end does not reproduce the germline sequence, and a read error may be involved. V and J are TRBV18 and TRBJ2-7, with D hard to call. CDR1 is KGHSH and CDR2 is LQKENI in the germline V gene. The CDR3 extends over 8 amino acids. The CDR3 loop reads CACSPQYF. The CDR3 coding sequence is TGTGCCTGCTCACCACAGTACTTC.

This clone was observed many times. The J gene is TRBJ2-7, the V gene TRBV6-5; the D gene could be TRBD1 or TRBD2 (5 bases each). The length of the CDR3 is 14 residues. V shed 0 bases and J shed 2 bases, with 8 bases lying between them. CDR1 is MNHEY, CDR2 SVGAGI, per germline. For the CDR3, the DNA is TGTGCCAGCAGTTACTCGCAGGGACCCTACGAGCAGTACTTC. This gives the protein CASSYSQGPYEQYF.

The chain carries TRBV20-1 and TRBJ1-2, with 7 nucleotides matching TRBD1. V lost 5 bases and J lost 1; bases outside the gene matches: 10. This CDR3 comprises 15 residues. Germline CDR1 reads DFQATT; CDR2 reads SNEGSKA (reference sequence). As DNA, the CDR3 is TGCAGTGCTCCAGACAGGGCAAGAGATAACTATGGCTACACCTTC. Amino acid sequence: CSAPDRARDNYGYTF.

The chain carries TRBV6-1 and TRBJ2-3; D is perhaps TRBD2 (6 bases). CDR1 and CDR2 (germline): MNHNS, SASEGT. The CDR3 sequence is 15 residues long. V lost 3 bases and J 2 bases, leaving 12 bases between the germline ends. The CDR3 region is CASSDAVAVTDTQYF. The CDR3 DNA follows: TGTGCCAGCAGTGACGCGGTAGCGGTCACAGATACGCAGTATTTT.

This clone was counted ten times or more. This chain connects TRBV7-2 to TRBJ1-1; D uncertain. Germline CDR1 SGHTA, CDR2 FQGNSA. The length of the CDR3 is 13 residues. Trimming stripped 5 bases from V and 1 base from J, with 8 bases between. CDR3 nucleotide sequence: TGTGCCAGCAGCCAACACAGGAACACTGAAGCTTTCTTT. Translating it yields CASSQHRNTEAFF.

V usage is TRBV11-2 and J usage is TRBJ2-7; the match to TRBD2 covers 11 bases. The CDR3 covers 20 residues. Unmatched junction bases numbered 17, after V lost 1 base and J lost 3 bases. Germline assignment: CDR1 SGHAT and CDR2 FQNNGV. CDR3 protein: CASSLVLPGRGTSGLYEQYF. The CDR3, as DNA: TGTGCCAGCAGCTTAGTCTTGCCGGGGAGGGGGACTAGCGGTCTCTACGAGCAGTACTTC.